In this sample, the clone carrying this TCR beta chain turned up a few times. The antigen remains undetermined. This record belongs to a study of blood T cells in healthy people across ages. The study's findings and limits: Observed TCR beta diversity per million T cells went down as age went up. This fall followed a roughly linear course with age. Diversity figures derived from one million T cells were judged to underestimate the true value.

Through a sample-barcoded 5' primer and a J-beta primer mix, a second PCR was run for 7 to 11 cycles. TCRdb independently ran MiXCR on the 5' RACE reads; one entry per CDR3 protein. In the table there are approximately 780,000 distinct CDR3 sequences, roughly 24% of which are singletons. Per germline, CDR1 MNHNS and CDR2 SASEGT. The CDR3 loop spans 14 amino acids. V lost 6 bases to trimming and J lost 4 bases; unmatched junction nucleotides: 7. The data also belong to a second study, concerning T cells of mothers and their children. That work adds: Over 9 million reads per mother and roughly 3 million per child were obtained.

This clonotype originated in a boy between 10 and 17 years old in good health. This chain connects TRBV6-1 to TRBJ2-7; 9 bases are shared with TRBD1. The sample consisted of blood. This CDR3 is CASSFTGTGYEQYF. CDR3 DNA: TGTGCCAGCAGCTTTACCGGGACAGGGTACGAGCAGTACTTC.